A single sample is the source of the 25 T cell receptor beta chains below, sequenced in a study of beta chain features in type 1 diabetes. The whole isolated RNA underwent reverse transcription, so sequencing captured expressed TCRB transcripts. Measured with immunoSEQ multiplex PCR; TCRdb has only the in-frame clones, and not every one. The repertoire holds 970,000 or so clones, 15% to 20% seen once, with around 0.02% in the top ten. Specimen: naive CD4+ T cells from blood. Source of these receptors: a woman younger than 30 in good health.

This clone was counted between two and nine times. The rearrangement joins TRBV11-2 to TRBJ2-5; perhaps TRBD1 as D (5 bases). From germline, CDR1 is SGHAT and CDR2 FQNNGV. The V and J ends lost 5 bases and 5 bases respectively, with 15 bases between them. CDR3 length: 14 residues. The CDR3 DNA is TGTGCCAGCAGCCAATTTAGGGGTAGTGAGACCCAGTACTTC. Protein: CASSQFRGSETQYF.

As DNA, the CDR3 is TGTGCCAGCAGCTCATTTCCGAGGGTCAACTATGGCTACACCTTC. Amino acids: CASSSFPRVNYGYTF. The chain combines TRBV7-9 with TRBJ1-2; D is undetermined. CDR1 and CDR2 (germline): SEHNR, FQNEAQ (reference sequence). V was pared by 4 bases and J by 2 bases, with 14 bases between. The length of the CDR3 is 15 residues.

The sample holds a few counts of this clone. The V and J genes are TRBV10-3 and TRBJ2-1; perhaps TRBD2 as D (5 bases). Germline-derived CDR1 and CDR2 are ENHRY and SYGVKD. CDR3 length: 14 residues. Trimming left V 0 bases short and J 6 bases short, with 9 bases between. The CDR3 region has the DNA TGTGCCATCAGTGAGTCTACGGGGAGCAATGAGCAGTTCTTC. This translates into CAISESTGSNEQFF.

The CDR3 DNA reads TGTGCCAGCGGCAGAAGGGACACCATATATTTT. Encoded protein: CASGRRDTIYF. The V call is TRBV5-4, the J call TRBJ1-3; D is undetermined. Trimming shortened V by 7 bases and J by 8 bases, and 10 bases separated the two germline ends. The CDR3 contains 11 residues. Per the germline V gene, CDR1 is SGHNT and CDR2 is YYREEE (reference sequence).

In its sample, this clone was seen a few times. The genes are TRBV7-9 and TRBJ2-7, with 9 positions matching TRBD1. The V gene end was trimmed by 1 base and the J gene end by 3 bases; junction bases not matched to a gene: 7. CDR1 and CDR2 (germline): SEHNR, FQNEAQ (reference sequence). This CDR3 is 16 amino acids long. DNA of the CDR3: TGTGCCAGCAGCTTAGGGGAGGGGACAGGGCGCTACGAGCAGTACTTC. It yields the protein CASSLGEGTGRYEQYF.

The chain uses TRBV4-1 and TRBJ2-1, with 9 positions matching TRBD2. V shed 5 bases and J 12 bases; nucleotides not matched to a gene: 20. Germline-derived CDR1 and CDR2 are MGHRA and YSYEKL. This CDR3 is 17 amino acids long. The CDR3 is CASSEIGGTVAGAGQFF. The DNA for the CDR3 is TGCGCCAGCAGCGAAATAGGGGGCACGGTAGCGGGAGCGGGGCAGTTCTTC.

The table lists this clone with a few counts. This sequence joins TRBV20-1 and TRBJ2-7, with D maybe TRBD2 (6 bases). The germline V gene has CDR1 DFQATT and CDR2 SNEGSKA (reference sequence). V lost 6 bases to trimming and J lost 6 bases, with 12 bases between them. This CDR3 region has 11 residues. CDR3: CSASGHGEQYF. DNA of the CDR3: TGCAGTGCAAGCGGGCATGGCGAGCAGTACTTC.

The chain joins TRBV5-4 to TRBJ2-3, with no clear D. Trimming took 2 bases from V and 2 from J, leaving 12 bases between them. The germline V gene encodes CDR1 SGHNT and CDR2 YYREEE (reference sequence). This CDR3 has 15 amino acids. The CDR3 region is CASSLTSLHTDTQYF. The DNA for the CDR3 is TGTGCCAGCAGCTTAACCTCCCTCCACACAGATACGCAGTATTTT.

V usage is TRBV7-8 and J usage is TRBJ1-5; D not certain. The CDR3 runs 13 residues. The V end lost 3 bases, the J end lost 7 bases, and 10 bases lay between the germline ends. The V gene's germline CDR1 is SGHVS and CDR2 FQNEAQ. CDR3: CASSFLVKQPQHF. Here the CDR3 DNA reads TGTGCCAGCAGCTTCTTGGTGAAGCAGCCCCAGCATTTT.

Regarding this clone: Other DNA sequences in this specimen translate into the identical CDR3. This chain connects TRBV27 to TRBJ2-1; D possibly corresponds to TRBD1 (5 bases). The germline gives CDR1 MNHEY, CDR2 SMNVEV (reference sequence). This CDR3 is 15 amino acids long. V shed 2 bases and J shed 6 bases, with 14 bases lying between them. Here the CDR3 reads CASSLRTPRFNEQFF. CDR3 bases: TGTGCCAGCAGTTTAAGGACACCCCGCTTCAATGAGCAGTTCTTC.

The CDR3 sequence is CASTLAVVDTQYF. The CDR3 region has the DNA TGTGCCAGCACCCTAGCAGTTGTAGATACGCAGTATTTT. V gene TRBV2 combines with J gene TRBJ2-3, with a tentative D call TRBD2 (5 bases). V was trimmed by 7 bases and J by 5 bases, leaving 13 bases between them. From germline, CDR1 is SNHLY and CDR2 FYNNEI. The CDR3 contains 13 residues.

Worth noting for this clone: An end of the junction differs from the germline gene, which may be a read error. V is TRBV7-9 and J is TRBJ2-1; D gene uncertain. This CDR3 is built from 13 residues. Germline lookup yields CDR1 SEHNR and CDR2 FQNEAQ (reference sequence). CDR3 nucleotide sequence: TGCGCCAGCAGCCAAGAGATACGATCGGTTGAGTTCTTC. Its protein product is CASSQEIRSVEFF.

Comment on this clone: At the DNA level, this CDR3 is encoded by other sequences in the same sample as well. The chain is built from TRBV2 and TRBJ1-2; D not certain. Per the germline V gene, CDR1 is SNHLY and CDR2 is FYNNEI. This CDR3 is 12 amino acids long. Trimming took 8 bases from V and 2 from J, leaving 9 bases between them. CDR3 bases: TGTGCCAGCTCCGTAGGGAACTATGGCTACACCTTC. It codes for CASSVGNYGYTF.

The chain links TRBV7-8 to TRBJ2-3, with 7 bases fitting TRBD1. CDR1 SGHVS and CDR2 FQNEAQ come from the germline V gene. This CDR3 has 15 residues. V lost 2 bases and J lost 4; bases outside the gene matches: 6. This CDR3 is CASSLRRQGADTQYF. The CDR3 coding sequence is TGTGCCAGCAGCTTACGGAGGCAGGGGGCAGATACGCAGTATTTT.

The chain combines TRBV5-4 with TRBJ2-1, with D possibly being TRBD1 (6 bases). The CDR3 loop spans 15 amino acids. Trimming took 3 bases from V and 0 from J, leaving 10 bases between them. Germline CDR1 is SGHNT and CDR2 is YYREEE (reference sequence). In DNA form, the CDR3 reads TGTGCCAGCAGCTGGACAGAAAGCTCCTACAATGAGCAGTTCTTC. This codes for CASSWTESSYNEQFF. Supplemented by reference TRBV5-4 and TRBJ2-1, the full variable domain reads ETGVTQSPTHLIKTRGQQVTLRCSSQSGHNTVSWYQQALGQGPQFIFQYYREEENGRGNFPPRFSGLQFPNYSSELNVNALELDDSALYLCASSWTESSYNEQFFGPGTRLTVL.

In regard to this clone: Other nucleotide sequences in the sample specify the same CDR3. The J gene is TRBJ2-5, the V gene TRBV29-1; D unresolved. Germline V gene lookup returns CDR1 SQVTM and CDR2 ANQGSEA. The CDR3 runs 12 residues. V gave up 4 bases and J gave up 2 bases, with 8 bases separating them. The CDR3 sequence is CSVVGLQETQYF. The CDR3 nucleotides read TGCAGCGTTGTTGGTCTTCAAGAGACCCAGTACTTC.

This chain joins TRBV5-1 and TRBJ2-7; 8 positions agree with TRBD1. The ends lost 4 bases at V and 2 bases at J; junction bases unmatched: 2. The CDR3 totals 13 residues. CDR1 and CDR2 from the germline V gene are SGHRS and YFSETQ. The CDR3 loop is CASSQDRAYEQYF. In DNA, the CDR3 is TGCGCCAGCAGCCAGGACAGGGCCTACGAGCAGTACTTC.

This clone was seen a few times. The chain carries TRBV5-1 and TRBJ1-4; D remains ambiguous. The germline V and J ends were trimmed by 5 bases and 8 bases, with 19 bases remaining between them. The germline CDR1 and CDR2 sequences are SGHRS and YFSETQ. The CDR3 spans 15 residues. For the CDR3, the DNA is TGCGCCAGCAGGAGTGATGCTTTGGACTCCGAAAAACTGTTTTTT. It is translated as CASRSDALDSEKLFF.

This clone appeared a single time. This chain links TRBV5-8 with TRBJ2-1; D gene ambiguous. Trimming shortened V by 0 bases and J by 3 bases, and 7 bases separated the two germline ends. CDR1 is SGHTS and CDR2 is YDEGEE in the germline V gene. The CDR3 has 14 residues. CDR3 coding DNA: TGTGCCAGCAGCTTGGGGCAGATCTACAATGAGCAGTTCTTC. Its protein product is CASSLGQIYNEQFF.

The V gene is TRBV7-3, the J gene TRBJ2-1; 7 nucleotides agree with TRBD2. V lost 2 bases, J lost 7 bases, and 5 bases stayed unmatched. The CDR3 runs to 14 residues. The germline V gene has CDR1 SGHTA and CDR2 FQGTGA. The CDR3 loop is CASSLAGVTNEQFF. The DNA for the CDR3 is TGTGCCAGCAGCTTAGCGGGAGTAACAAATGAGCAGTTCTTC.

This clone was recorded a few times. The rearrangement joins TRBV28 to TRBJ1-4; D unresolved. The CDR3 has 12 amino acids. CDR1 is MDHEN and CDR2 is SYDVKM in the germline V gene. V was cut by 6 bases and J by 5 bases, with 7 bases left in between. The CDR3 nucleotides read TGTGCCAGCAGGTTCCTGAATGAAAAACTGTTTTTT. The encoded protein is CASRFLNEKLFF.

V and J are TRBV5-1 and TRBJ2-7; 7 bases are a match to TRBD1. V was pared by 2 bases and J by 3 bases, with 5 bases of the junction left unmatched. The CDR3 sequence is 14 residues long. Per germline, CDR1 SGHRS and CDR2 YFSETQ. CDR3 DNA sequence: TGCGCCAGCAGCTTCCTAGGACAGGTCTACGAGCAGTACTTC. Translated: CASSFLGQVYEQYF.

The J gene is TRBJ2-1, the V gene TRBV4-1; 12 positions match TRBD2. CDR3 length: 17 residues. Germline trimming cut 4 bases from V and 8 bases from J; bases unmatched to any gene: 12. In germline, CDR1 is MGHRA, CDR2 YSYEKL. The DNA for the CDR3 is TGCGCCAGCAGCCGCGTGGGACTAGCGGGTGGTCGGGATGAGCAGTTCTTC. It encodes CASSRVGLAGGRDEQFF.

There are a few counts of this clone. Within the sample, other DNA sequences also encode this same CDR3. The DNA for the CDR3 is TGTGCCAGCAGTGAACTAGCGGGCTACAATGAGCAGTTCTTC. It yields the protein CASSELAGYNEQFF. The genes are TRBV2 and TRBJ2-1; 8 nucleotides align to TRBD2. The CDR3 has 14 amino acids. Germline values: CDR1 SNHLY, CDR2 FYNNEI. V dropped 2 bases and J dropped 3; count of bases not matched to a gene: 0.

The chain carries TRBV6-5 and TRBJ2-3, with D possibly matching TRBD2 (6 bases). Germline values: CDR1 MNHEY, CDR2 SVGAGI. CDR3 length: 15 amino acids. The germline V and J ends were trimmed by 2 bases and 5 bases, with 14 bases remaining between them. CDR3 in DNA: TGTGCCAGCAGTTACATGGGCGGGATGGGAGATACGCAGTATTTT. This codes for CASSYMGGMGDTQYF.